This is a list of T cell receptor beta chains from one sample in a study of cytotoxic CD8 clonotypes in ibrutinib-treated CLL. Profiled with immunoSEQ multiplex PCR; TCRdb holds only in-frame clones, not every one. The table records 97,000 or so clones, around 73% of them present only once. Sequencing was performed on PBMCs, taken after 12 months of ibrutinib treatment. These receptor sequences come from a human donor with chronic lymphocytic leukemia. The CDR3 runs from the conserved cysteine through the conserved F or W. A D gene is named only where the DNA matches it firmly. Size values are once, few and many counts, or a class for expanded clones, and some rows have none.

TRBV6-6,.,TRBJ2-7,.,TGTGCCAGCAGTTACGGATCGTCAGGAGACGCCTACGAGCAGTACTTC,CASSYGSSGDAYEQYF
TRBV5-5,.,TRBJ1-5,.,TGTGCCAGCAGCGCGTCCGGGACATATGGAAGTGCGGGCCAGCCCCAGCATTTT,CASSASGTYGSAGQPQHF
TRBV14,.,TRBJ2-3,.,TGTGCCAGCAGCCCCTTGGGGGTCACAGATACGCAGTATTTT,CASSPLGVTDTQYF
TRBV30,.,TRBJ1-2,.,TGTGCCTGGAGTCCACAGGCCAACTATGGCTACACCTTC,CAWSPQANYGYTF
TRBV12-2,.,TRBJ1-2,.,TGTGCAAGTCGCTTAGTTGGCAATTGGAACTATGGCTACACCTTC,CASRLVGNWNYGYTF
TRBV4-1,.,TRBJ2-7,many,TGCGCCAGCAGCCCTGACCAGCAGGCCACCTACGAGCAGTACTTC,CASSPDQQATYEQYF
TRBV5-6,.,TRBJ1-1,.,TGTGCCAGCAGCAAGAGGGGGTCCGAAGCTTTCTTT,CASSKRGSEAFF
TRBV4-1,TRBD1,TRBJ2-2,few,TGCGCCAGCAGCCAAGAAGGGGTACAGGGGAAGAACACCGGGGAGCTGTTTTTT,CASSQEGVQGKNTGELFF
TRBV7-3,.,TRBJ1-2,.,TGTGCCTGGGGGCGTCGTCACGGGGCCTTGCAAAACTATGGCTACACCTTC,CAWGRRHGALQNYGYTF
TRBV4-1,.,TRBJ2-7,.,TGCGCCAGCAGCCAAGATCAAGGACAGAGGGCCTACGAGCAGTACTTC,CASSQDQGQRAYEQYF
TRBV5-1,TRBD2,TRBJ2-3,.,TGCGCCAGCAGCCACCAGTGGGCCGAAGGGACTCGACTAGCAACAGATACGCAGTATTTT,CASSHQWAEGTRLATDTQYF
TRBV6-5,.,TRBJ2-5,.,TGTGCCAGCACCCTTGGGGAGACCCAGTACTTC,CASTLGETQYF
TRBV13,TRBD1,TRBJ1-2,.,TGTGCCAGCAGCTTAGCAGGACAGGGATATGGCTACACCTTC,CASSLAGQGYGYTF
TRBV28,TRBD1,TRBJ2-7,.,TGTGCCAGCAGTCCCCAGGACAGGGGCTACGAGCAGTACTTC,CASSPQDRGYEQYF
TRBV6-4,TRBD2,TRBJ2-5,.,TGTGCCAGCAGCTCCTCTAGGGCGGGGGAGTTACAAGAGACCCAGTACTTC,CASSSSRAGELQETQYF
TRBV6-6,.,TRBJ1-1,once,TGTGCCAGCAGTTACTCCGACCAAAACACTGAAGCTTTCTTT,CASSYSDQNTEAFF
TRBV7-6,.,TRBJ1-1,once,TGTGCCAGCAGCTGGGAGAAGGGACTGAACACTGAAGCTTTCTTT,CASSWEKGLNTEAFF
TRBV19,.,TRBJ1-1,.,TGTGCCAGTAGTATCTCCCCCACTGAAGCTTTCTTT,CASSISPTEAFF
TRBV2,TRBD1,TRBJ1-2,few,TGTGCCAGCAGACAGGGGGCGCGTGGCTACACCTTC,CASRQGARGYTF
TRBV28,.,TRBJ2-7,.,TGTGCCAGCAGTTTACCGGGGGCAATGTACAAGCAGTACTTC,CASSLPGAMYKQYF
TRBV9,TRBD1,TRBJ2-7,.,TGTGCCAGCAGCGTAGGGGGGACAGTGAGCACCTACGAGCAGTACTTC,CASSVGGTVSTYEQYF
TRBV29-1,TRBD1,TRBJ2-7,.,TGCAGTGCCAGCCCGACAGGGGCTTCCGACGAGCAGTACTTC,CSASPTGASDEQYF
TRBV7-3,TRBD1,TRBJ1-1,.,TGTGCCAGCAGCTCGGGACAGGGGGTTGAAGCTTTCTTT,CASSSGQGVEAFF
TRBV6-6,.,TRBJ2-3,.,TGTGCCAGCAGTTCCTCAAGCACAGATACGCAGTATTTT,CASSSSSTDTQYF
TRBV4-1,.,TRBJ1-6,few,TGCGCCAGCAGCCAAGTTACAGGCAAGGGGAGTCCCCTCCACTTT,CASSQVTGKGSPLHF
TRBV10-2,.,TRBJ2-7,.,TGCGCCAGCAGTGAATGGGGTATCTACGAGCAGTACTTC,CASSEWGIYEQYF
TRBV6-5,.,TRBJ2-7,.,TGTGCCAGCAGTGGGGGCCTAGCCTACGAGCAGTACTTC,CASSGGLAYEQYF
TRBV18,TRBD2,TRBJ2-1,.,TGTGCCAGCTCAACTAGCGGGGGGGCCTTCAATGAGCAGTTCTTC,CASSTSGGAFNEQFF
TRBV2,TRBD2,TRBJ2-1,.,TGTGCCAGCAGCTTCCCGACTAGCATTAGTGTGAATGAGCAGTTCTTC,CASSFPTSISVNEQFF
TRBV7-8,.,TRBJ1-5,once,TGTGCCAGCAGCTTCGGGACCATTGATCAGCCCCAGCATTTT,CASSFGTIDQPQHF
TRBV4-1,.,TRBJ2-3,.,TGCGCCAGCAGCCAAGAGTTAAGGGCGCGGGCAGATACGCAGTATTTT,CASSQELRARADTQYF
TRBV19,TRBD2,TRBJ2-1,.,TGTGCCAGTAGGATAGCCCTGGTCGGGGGGGCGAATGAGCAGTTCTTC,CASRIALVGGANEQFF
TRBV10-1,TRBD1,TRBJ2-1,few,TGCGCCAGCAGTGCTCGACAGGGGGCCCCAGGAGGTGAGCAGTTCTTC,CASSARQGAPGGEQFF
TRBV25-1,TRBD1,TRBJ1-2,few,TGTGCCAGCAGTGTTCAGGGGGAACTGCGGGGCTACACCTTC,CASSVQGELRGYTF
TRBV6-7,.,TRBJ1-1,.,TGTGCCAGCAGTACGGCCTGCGCGAGAACTGAAGCTTTCTTT,CASSTACARTEAFF
TRBV28,.,TRBJ2-7,.,TGTGCCAGCAGAACATACCTCAGCAGGCGACAAGACTCCTACGAGCAGTACTTC,CASRTYLSRRQDSYEQYF
TRBV13,TRBD2,TRBJ2-1,.,TGTGCCAGCAGGATCCGGGGGGGTCAAAATGAGCAGTTCTTC,CASRIRGGQNEQFF
TRBV11-1,.,TRBJ2-7,.,TGTGCCAGCAGCTTGGGTAAGTTAGGCGAGCAGTACTTC,CASSLGKLGEQYF
TRBV5-4,.,TRBJ2-3,.,TGTGCCAGCAGCTTGGACGGCGATACGCAGTATTTT,CASSLDGDTQYF
TRBV5-1,TRBD2,TRBJ2-1,.,TGCGCCAGCAGCCCGGGAGGGGAACTATACAATGAGCAGTTCTTC,CASSPGGELYNEQFF
TRBV5-1,TRBD1,TRBJ2-2,.,TGCGCCAGCAGATCCCTTCCCGGGACAGGGATCGGGGAGCTGTTTTTT,CASRSLPGTGIGELFF
TRBV10-1,.,TRBJ1-2,few,TGCGCCAGCGGGCTCTTTCGGGCAGCGAGGGACTATGGCTACACCTTC,CASGLFRAARDYGYTF
TRBV5-1,TRBD1,TRBJ1-1,.,TGCGCCAGCACCAGAGGGGGACAGGGGAACACTGAAGCTTTCTTT,CASTRGGQGNTEAFF
TRBV29-1,.,TRBJ1-2,.,TGCAGCGTTGAAGATCGGTTAAAGGGCTACACCTTC,CSVEDRLKGYTF
TRBV7-2,.,TRBJ1-3,.,TGTGCCAGCAGCTCTGGAATGGGTGGGCCGACTGGAAACACCATATATTTT,CASSSGMGGPTGNTIYF